This TCR beta chain originates from a study of T cells expressing NK-cell markers. Study information: Repertoires of TCR beta were obtained from T cells sorted as CD3+CD56+NKG2C+, CD3+CD56+NKG2C- and CD3+CD56-NKG2C+.

With regard to this clonotype: Its antigen remains unknown.

Study outcomes and limitations: In four donors, these clonotypes also led the CD3+CD56-NKG2C+ fraction.

The CDR3 sequence is 15 residues long. CDR1 is SGHAT, CDR2 FQNNGV, per germline. TCRdb re-called the 5' RACE reads; every CDR3 protein appears as one record, without DNA. In total, the table holds around 380,000 distinct CDR3 sequences. V and J are TRBV11-2 and TRBJ2-1. Source material: blood T cells: a sorted CD56 or NKG2C T cell subset, CD4+ or CD8+ T cells, or bulk PBMC T cells (not recorded which). This clonotype was sampled from a woman aged 45-65 years in good health. CDR3 sequence reads: CASSLERSLGNEQFF.